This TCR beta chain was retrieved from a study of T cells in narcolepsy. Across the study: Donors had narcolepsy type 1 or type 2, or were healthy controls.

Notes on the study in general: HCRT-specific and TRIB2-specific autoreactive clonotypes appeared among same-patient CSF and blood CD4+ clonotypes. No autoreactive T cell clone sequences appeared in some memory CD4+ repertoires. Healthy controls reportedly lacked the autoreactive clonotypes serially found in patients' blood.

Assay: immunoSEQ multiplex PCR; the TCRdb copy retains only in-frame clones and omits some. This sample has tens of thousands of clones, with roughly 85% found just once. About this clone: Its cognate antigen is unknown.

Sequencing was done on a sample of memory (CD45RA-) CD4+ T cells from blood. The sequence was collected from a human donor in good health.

The CDR3 reads CASSLAEGLTGELFF. CDR3 nucleotide sequence: TGCGCCAGCAGCTTGGCGGAGGGCCTCACCGGGGAGCTGTTTTTT. The rearrangement uses TRBV5-1 and TRBJ2-2; perhaps TRBD2 as D (6 bases). From germline, CDR1 is SGHRS and CDR2 YFSETQ. The CDR3 runs to 15 residues. V was shortened by 0 bases and J by 4 bases, with 10 bases between the two germline ends.